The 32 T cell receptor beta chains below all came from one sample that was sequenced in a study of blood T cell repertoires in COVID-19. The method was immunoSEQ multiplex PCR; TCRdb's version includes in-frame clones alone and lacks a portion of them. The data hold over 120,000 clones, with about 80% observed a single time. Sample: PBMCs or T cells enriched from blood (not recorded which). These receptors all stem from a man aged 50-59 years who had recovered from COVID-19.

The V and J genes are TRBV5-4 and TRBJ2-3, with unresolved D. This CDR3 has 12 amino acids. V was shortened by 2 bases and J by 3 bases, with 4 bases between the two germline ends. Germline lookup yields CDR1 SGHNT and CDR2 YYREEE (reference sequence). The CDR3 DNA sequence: TGTGCCAGCAGCTTACTAACAGATACGCAGTATTTT. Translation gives CASSLLTDTQYF.

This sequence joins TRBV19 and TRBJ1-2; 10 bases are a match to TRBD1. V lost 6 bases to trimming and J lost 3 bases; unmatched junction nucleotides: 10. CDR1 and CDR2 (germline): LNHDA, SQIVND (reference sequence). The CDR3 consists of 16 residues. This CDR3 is CASRSSGQGVYYGYTF. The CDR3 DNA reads TGTGCCAGTAGATCCTCCGGACAGGGGGTTTACTATGGCTACACCTTC. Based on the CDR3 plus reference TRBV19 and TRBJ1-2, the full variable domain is DGGITQSPKYLFRKEGQNVTLSCEQNLNHDAMYWYRQDPGQGLRLIYYSQIVNDFQKGDIAEGYSVSREKKESFPLTVTSAQKNPTAFYLCASRSSGQGVYYGYTFGSGTRLTVV.

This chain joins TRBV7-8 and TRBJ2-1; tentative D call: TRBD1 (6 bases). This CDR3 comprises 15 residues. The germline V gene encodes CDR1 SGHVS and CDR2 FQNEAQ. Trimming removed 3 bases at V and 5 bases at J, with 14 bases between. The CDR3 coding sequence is TGTGCCAGCAGCTTCCGGGCCCAGGGGCACAATGAGCAGTTCTTC. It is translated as CASSFRAQGHNEQFF.

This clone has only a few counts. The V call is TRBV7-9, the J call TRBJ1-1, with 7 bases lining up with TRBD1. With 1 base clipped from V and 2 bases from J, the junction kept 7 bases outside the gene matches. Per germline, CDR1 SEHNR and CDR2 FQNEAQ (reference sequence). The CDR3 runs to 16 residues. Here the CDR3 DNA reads TGTGCCAGCAGCTTAGGAACCGGGACAGCTAACACTGAAGCTTTCTTT. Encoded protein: CASSLGTGTANTEAFF.

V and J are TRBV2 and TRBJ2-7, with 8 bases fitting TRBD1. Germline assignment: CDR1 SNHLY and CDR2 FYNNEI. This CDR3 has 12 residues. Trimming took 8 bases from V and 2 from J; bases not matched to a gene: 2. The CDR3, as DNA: TGTGCCAGCGGGACAGGTACCTACGAGCAGTACTTC. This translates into CASGTGTYEQYF.

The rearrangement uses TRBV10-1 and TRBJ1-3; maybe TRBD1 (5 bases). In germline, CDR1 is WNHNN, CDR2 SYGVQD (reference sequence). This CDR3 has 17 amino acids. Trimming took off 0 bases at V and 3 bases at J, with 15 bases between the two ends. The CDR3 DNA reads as TGCGCCAGCAGTGAGTCCGGGCAGGGAAAGGGTGGAAACACCATATATTTT. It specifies CASSESGQGKGGNTIYF.

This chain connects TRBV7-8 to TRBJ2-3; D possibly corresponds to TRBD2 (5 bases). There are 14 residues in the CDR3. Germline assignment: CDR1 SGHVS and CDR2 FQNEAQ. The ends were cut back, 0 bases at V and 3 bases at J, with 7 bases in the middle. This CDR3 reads CASSLAGVTDTQYF. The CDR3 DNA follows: TGTGCCAGCAGCTTAGCCGGGGTGACAGATACGCAGTATTTT. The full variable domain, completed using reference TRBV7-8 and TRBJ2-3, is GAGVSQSPRYKVAKRGQDVALRCDPISGHVSLFWYQQALGQGPEFLTYFQNEAQLDKSGLPSDRFFAERPEGSVSTLKIQRTQQEDSAVYLCASSLAGVTDTQYFGPGTRLTVL.

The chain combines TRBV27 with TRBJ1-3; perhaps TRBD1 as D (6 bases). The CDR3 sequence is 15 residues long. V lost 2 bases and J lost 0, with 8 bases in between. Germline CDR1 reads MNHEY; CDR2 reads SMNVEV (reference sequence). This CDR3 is CASSLRGSSGNTIYF. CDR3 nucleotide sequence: TGTGCCAGCAGTTTAAGGGGGAGCTCTGGAAACACCATATATTTT.

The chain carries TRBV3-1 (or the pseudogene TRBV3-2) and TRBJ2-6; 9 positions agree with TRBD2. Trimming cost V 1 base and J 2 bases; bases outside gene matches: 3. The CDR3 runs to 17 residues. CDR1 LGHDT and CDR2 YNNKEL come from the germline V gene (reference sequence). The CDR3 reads CASSQAERGAGANVLTF. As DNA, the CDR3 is TGTGCCAGCAGCCAAGCTGAGCGGGGGGCTGGGGCCAACGTCCTGACTTTC.

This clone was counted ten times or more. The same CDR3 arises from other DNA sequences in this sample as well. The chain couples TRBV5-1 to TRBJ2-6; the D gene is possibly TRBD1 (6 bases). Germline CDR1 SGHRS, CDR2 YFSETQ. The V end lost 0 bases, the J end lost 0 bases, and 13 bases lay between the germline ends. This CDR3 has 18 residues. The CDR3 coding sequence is TGCGCCAGCAGCTTGGTGACAGGTCCCCCCTCTGGGGCCAACGTCCTGACTTTC. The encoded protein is CASSLVTGPPSGANVLTF.

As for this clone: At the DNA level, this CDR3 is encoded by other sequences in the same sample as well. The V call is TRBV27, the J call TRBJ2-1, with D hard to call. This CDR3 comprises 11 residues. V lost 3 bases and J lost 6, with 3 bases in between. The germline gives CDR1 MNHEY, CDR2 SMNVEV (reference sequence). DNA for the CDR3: TGTGCCAGCAGTTTCGTCAATGAGCAGTTCTTC. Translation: CASSFVNEQFF.

The CDR3 loop reads CASSRNGGVRTDTQYF. CDR3 nucleotide sequence: TGTGCCAGCAGCCGCAACGGAGGGGTGCGAACAGATACGCAGTATTTT. The chain joins TRBV14 to TRBJ2-3; perhaps TRBD2 as D (6 bases). The CDR3 covers 16 residues. Per germline, CDR1 SGHDN and CDR2 FVKESK. Trimming shortened V by 4 bases and J by 3 bases, and 17 bases separated the two germline ends.

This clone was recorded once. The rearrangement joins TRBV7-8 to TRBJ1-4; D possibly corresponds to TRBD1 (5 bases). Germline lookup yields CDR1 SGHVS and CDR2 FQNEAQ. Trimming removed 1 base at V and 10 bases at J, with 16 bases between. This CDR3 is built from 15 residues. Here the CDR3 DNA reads TGTGCCAGCAGCTTAGGGGGGGGAACAGAACGAAAACTGTTTTTT. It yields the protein CASSLGGGTERKLFF.

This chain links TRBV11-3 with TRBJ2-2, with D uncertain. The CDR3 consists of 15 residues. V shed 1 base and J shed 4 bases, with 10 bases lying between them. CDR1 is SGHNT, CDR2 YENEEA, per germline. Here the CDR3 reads CASSLGFSPTGELFF. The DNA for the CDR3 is TGTGCCAGCAGCTTAGGGTTCAGTCCCACCGGGGAGCTGTTTTTT.

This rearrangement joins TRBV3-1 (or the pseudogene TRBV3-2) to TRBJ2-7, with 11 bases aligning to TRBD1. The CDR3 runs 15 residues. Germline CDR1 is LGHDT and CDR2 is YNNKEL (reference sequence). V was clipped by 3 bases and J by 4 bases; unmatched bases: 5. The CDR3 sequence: CASSQDRGQRYEQYF. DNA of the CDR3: TGTGCCAGCAGCCAGGACAGGGGGCAGAGATACGAGCAGTACTTC.

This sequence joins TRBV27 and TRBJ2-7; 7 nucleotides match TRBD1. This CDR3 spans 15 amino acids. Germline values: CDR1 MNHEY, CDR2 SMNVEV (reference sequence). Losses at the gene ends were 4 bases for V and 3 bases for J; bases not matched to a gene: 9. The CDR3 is CASSSHRDRNYEQYF. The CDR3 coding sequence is TGTGCCAGCAGTTCCCACCGGGACAGAAACTACGAGCAGTACTTC.

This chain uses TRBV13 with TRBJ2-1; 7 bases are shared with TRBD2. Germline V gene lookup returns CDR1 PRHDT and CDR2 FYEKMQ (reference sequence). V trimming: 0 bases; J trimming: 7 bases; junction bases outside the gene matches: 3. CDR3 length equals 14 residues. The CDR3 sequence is CASSLGLARNEQFF. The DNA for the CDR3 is TGTGCCAGCAGCTTAGGACTAGCGAGGAATGAGCAGTTCTTC.

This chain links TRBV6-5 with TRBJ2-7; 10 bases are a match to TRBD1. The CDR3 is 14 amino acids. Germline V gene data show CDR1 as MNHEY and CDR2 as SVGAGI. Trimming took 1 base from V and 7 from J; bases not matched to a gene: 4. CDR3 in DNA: TGTGCCAGCAGTTACTTCGGACAGGGGGGTGAGCAGTACTTC. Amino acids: CASSYFGQGGEQYF.

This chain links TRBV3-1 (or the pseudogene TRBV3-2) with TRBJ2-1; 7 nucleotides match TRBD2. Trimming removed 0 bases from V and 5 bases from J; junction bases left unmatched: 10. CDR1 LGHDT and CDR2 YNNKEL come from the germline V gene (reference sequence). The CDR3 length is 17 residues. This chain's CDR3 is CASSQEWAGVVDNEQFF. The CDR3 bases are TGTGCCAGCAGCCAAGAGTGGGCGGGGGTGGTAGACAATGAGCAGTTCTTC.

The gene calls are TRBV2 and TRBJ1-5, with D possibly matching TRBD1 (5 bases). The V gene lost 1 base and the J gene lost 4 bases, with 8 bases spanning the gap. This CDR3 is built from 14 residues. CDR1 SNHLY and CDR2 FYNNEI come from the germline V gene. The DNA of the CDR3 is TGTGCCAGCAGTGAAGACAGGTCGAATCAGCCCCAGCATTTT. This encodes CASSEDRSNQPQHF.

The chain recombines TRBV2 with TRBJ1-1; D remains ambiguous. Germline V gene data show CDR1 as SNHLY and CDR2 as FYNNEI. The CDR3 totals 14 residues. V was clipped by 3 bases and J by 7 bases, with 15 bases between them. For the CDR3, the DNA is TGTGCCAGCAGTGAGTTAGACTCTTGGAATGAAGCTTTCTTT. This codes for CASSELDSWNEAFF.

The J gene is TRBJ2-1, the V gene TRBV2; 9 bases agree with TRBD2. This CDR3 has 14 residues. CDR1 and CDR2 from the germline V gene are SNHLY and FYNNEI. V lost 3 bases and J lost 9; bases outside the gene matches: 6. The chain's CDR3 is CASSDGGGAVEQFF. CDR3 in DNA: TGTGCCAGCAGTGATGGCGGGGGGGCGGTTGAGCAGTTCTTC.

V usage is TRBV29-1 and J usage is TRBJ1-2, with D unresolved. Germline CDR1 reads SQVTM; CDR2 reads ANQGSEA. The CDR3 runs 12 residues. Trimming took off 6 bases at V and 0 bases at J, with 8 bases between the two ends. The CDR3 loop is CSVLVPNYGYTF. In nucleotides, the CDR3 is TGCAGCGTCCTCGTTCCTAACTATGGCTACACCTTC.

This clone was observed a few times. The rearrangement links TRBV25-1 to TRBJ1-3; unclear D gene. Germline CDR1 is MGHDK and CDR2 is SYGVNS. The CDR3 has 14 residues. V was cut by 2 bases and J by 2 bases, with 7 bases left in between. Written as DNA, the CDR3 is TGTGCCAGCAGTGAAACGAGAGCTGGAAACACCATATATTTT. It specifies CASSETRAGNTIYF.

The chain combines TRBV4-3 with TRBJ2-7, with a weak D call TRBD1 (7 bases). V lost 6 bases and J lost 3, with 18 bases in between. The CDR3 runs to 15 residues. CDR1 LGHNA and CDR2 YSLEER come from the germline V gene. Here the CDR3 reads CASSSRTGGFYEQYF. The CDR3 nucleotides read TGCGCCAGCAGTTCTCGGACAGGAGGGTTCTACGAGCAGTACTTC.

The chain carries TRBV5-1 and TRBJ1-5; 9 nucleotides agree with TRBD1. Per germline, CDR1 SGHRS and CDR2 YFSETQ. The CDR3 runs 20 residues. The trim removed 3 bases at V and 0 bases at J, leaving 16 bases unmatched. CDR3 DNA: TGCGCCAGCAGCTCGACCCAACCGAGGGACAGGGAATCTAGCAATCAGCCCCAGCATTTT. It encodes CASSSTQPRDRESSNQPQHF. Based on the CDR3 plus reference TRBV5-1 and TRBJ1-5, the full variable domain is KAGVTQTPRYLIKTRGQQVTLSCSPISGHRSVSWYQQTPGQGLQFLFEYFSETQRNKGNFPGRFSGRQFSNSRSEMNVSTLELGDSALYLCASSSTQPRDRESSNQPQHFGDGTRLSIL.

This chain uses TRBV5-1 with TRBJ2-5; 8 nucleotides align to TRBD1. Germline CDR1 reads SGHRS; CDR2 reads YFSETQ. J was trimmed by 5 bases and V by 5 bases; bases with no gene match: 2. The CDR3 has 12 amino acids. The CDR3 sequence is CASRRTGETQYF. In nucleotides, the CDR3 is TGCGCCAGCAGGAGGACAGGGGAGACCCAGTACTTC.

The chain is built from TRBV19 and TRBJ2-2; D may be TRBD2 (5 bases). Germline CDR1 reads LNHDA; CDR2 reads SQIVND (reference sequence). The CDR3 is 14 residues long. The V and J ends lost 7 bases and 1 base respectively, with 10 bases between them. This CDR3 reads CASNTRKNTGELFF. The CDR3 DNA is TGTGCCAGTAATACTAGGAAGAACACCGGGGAGCTGTTTTTT.

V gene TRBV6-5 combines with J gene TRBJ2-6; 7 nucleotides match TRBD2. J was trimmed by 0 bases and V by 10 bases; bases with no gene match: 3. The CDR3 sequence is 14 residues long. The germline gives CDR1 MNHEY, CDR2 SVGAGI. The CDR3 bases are TGTGCCACCGGGGGGTACTCTGGGGCCAACGTCCTGACTTTC. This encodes CATGGYSGANVLTF.

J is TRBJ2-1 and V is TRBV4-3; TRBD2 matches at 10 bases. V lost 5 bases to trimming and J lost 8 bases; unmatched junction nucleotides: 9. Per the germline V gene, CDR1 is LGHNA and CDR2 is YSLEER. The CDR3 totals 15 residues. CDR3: CASSSSGGVWDEQFF. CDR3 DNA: TGCGCCAGCAGCTCTAGCGGGGGTGTTTGGGATGAGCAGTTCTTC.

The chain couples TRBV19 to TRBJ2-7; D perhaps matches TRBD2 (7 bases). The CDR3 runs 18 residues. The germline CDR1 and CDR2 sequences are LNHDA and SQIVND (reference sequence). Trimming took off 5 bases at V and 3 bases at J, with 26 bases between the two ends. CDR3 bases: TGTGCCAGTAGTCAAATGGGGGGGGCAGCGGGGCCCGACTACGAGCAGTACTTC. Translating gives CASSQMGGAAGPDYEQYF.

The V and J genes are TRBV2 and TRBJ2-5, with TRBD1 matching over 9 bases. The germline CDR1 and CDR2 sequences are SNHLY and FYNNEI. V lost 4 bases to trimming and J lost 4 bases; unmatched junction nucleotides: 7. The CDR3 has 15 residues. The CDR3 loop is CASSADGTGIETQYF. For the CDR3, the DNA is TGTGCCAGCAGTGCCGACGGGACAGGGATAGAGACCCAGTACTTC.